This is a list of T cell receptor beta chains from one sample in a study of graft-versus-host responses after intestinal transplantation. What these receptors recognize is not known. This table comes from immunoSEQ multiplex PCR, and its TCRdb copy is limited to in-frame clones, with some not included. The data contain tens of thousands of clones, about nine tenths of them singletons. This specimen was unstimulated CD4+ T cells sorted from spleen or lymph node cells, taken before intestinal transplant. The receptors stem from a human donor who received an intestinal transplant. Both conserved end residues are part of each CDR3. D genes are given only for firm matches. Expanded clones get a size class; other rows say once, few or many, or leave the size out.

d_call	v_call	clone_size	j_call	cdr3_aa	cdr3_nt
.	TRBV7-2	.	TRBJ2-1	CASSLLGSGHEQFF	TGTGCCAGCAGCCTCTTGGGTAGCGGCCATGAGCAGTTCTTC
TRBD2	TRBV18	.	TRBJ2-5	CASSWDYPPETQYF	TGTGCCAGCTCGTGGGACTATCCTCCAGAGACCCAGTACTTC
TRBD1	TRBV2	once	TRBJ2-7	CASSGTGGGEQYF	TGTGCCAGCAGCGGGACAGGGGGAGGGGAGCAGTACTTC
TRBD2	TRBV7-8	.	TRBJ2-7	CASSPPRMGLAGGRQYF	TGTGCCAGCAGCCCCCCCAGGATGGGACTAGCGGGGGGGCGGCAGTACTTC
TRBD1	TRBV9	.	TRBJ2-7	CASSPTGTGFYEQYF	TGTGCCAGCAGCCCTACCGGGACAGGGTTCTACGAGCAGTACTTC
.	TRBV7-9	once	TRBJ1-2	CASSLDTDPYGYTF	TGTGCCAGCAGCTTAGATACAGACCCCTATGGCTACACCTTC
.	TRBV15	few	TRBJ2-7	CATSRAPGSYEQYF	TGTGCCACCAGCAGAGCCCCAGGGTCCTACGAGCAGTACTTC
.	TRBV30	.	TRBJ1-4	CAWTATNEKLFF	TGTGCCTGGACGGCAACTAATGAAAAACTGTTTTTT
TRBD2	TRBV19	.	TRBJ2-1	CASSIVPSGLYNEQFF	TGTGCCAGTAGTATAGTCCCTAGCGGTCTCTACAATGAGCAGTTCTTC
.	TRBV18	.	TRBJ2-7	CASSPEHYEQYF	TGTGCCAGCTCACCGGAGCACTACGAGCAGTACTTC
.	TRBV19	.	TRBJ1-5	CASTAEPYSNQPQHF	TGTGCCAGTACCGCCGAGCCCTATAGCAATCAGCCCCAGCATTTT
.	TRBV11-2	.	TRBJ2-1	CASSLAGQGKNEQFF	TGTGCCAGCAGCTTAGCGGGCCAGGGGAAAAATGAGCAGTTCTTC
TRBD2	TRBV4-3	.	TRBJ2-2	CASSTRALAGGRVGELFF	TGCGCCAGCAGCACTCGTGCTCTAGCGGGGGGGCGGGTCGGGGAGCTGTTTTTT
TRBD2	TRBV7-9	.	TRBJ2-7	CASSLEAGGTYEQYF	TGTGCCAGCAGCTTAGAGGCGGGGGGGACCTACGAGCAGTACTTC
.	TRBV7-9	once	TRBJ1-2	CASSLLGRFLDTF	TGTGCCAGCAGCTTATTGGGCCGCTTCTTGGACACCTTC
.	TRBV5-1	.	TRBJ2-3	CASSLRGRFSTDTQYF	TGCGCCAGCAGCCTGCGGGGCCGTTTTAGCACAGATACGCAGTATTTT
TRBD2	TRBV7-8	.	TRBJ2-1	CASSPPTGGTYNEQFF	TGTGCCAGCAGCCCACCTACGGGGGGAACGTACAATGAGCAGTTCTTC
.	TRBV29-1	.	TRBJ1-2	CSATDDEAGRNYGYTF	TGCAGCGCTACCGACGACGAGGCAGGGCGTAACTATGGCTACACCTTC
.	TRBV7-9	.	TRBJ2-1	CASSNLPQGLNEQFF	TGTGCCAGCAGCAATCTTCCCCAGGGTCTCAATGAGCAGTTCTTC
.	TRBV9	once	TRBJ1-4	CASSVDTGRNEKLFF	TGTGCCAGCAGCGTAGATACCGGGAGGAATGAAAAACTGTTTTTT
TRBD2	TRBV30	once	TRBJ2-4	CAWSTGGAKNIQYF	TGTGCCTGGTCCACGGGGGGGGCCAAAAACATTCAGTACTTC
.	TRBV5-1	.	TRBJ2-2	CASRETGTSAGELFF	TGCGCCAGCAGAGAGACAGGGACTTCGGCCGGGGAGCTGTTTTTT
TRBD1	TRBV30	once	TRBJ1-1	CAWSAGQGTEAFF	TGTGCCTGGAGTGCGGGACAGGGGACTGAAGCTTTCTTT
.	TRBV6-1	.	TRBJ2-5	CASSATGQETQYF	TGTGCCAGCAGTGCCACAGGGCAAGAGACCCAGTACTTC
TRBD1	TRBV7-7	.	TRBJ1-2	CASSPGQGGGYTF	TGTGCCAGCAGCCCCGGACAGGGGGGTGGCTACACCTTC
.	TRBV7-9	.	TRBJ1-1	CASSLATGNTEAFF	TGTGCCAGCAGCTTAGCGACGGGAAACACTGAAGCTTTCTTT
.	TRBV2	few	TRBJ1-1	CASTTGASTEAFF	TGTGCCAGCACCACAGGAGCCTCCACTGAAGCTTTCTTT
TRBD1	TRBV5-6	.	TRBJ2-2	CASSFKDRQNTGELFF	TGTGCCAGCAGCTTCAAGGACAGGCAAAACACCGGGGAGCTGTTTTTT
.	TRBV19	.	TRBJ1-5	CASSAPGTSSNQPQHF	TGTGCCAGTAGTGCCCCCGGGACATCGAGCAATCAGCCCCAGCATTTT
TRBD1	TRBV5-6	.	TRBJ2-2	CASSKTGGTGELFF	TGTGCCAGCAGCAAGACAGGGGGAACCGGGGAGCTGTTTTTT
.	TRBV7-2	.	TRBJ1-2	CASSLASQGAGGYTF	TGTGCCAGCAGCTTAGCCTCACAGGGAGCAGGAGGCTACACCTTC
.	TRBV13	.	TRBJ2-3	CASSLKGGSTDTQYF	TGTGCCAGCAGCTTAAAAGGAGGTAGCACAGATACGCAGTATTTT
TRBD2	TRBV23-1	.	TRBJ2-3	CANLRAGLSTDTQYF	TGCGCCAACCTGAGAGCGGGGCTGAGCACAGATACGCAGTATTTT
.	TRBV27	.	TRBJ1-2	CASSLPYLNYGYTF	TGTGCCAGCAGTTTGCCCTACCTCAACTATGGCTACACCTTC
.	TRBV7-2	.	TRBJ2-5	CASSFKQGLRETQYF	TGTGCCAGCAGCTTCAAGCAGGGACTCCGGGAGACCCAGTACTTC
TRBD2	TRBV2	.	TRBJ2-5	CASSVAGGPAETQYF	TGTGCCAGCAGTGTAGCGGGGGGACCGGCAGAGACCCAGTACTTC
.	TRBV19	.	TRBJ1-1	CASSIRQDTEAFF	TGTGCCAGTAGTATAAGACAGGACACTGAAGCTTTCTTT
.	TRBV2	.	TRBJ1-1	CASSVQGYSEAFF	TGTGCCAGCAGTGTTCAGGGTTATTCTGAAGCTTTCTTT
.	TRBV14	.	TRBJ2-7	CASSRRSLGSYEQYF	TGTGCCAGCAGCCGTCGTTCTCTAGGCTCCTACGAGCAGTACTTC
.	TRBV11-3	once	TRBJ2-2	CASSRRPTDTGELFF	TGTGCCAGCAGCAGGAGGCCAACCGACACCGGGGAGCTGTTTTTT
TRBD2	TRBV5-1	.	TRBJ2-1	CASSLETSGGPYNEQFF	TGCGCCAGCAGCTTGGAGACTAGCGGGGGACCATACAATGAGCAGTTCTTC
TRBD1	TRBV7-9	.	TRBJ2-4	CASSLKGTGGNIQYF	TGTGCCAGCAGCTTAAAGGGGACAGGCGGAAACATTCAGTACTTC
.	TRBV9	once	TRBJ1-2	CASIVGESIYGYTF	TGTGCCAGCATCGTCGGGGAATCAATCTATGGCTACACCTTC
TRBD1	TRBV4-1	once	TRBJ2-3	CASSLTSQGGTDTQYF	TGCGCCAGCAGCCTTACTTCGCAGGGGGGCACAGATACGCAGTATTTT
TRBD1	TRBV18	.	TRBJ2-7	CASSPRDRGGYEQYF	TGTGCCAGCTCACCCCGGGACAGGGGGGGGTACGAGCAGTACTTC
TRBD2	TRBV7-8	.	TRBJ2-7	CASLTSGGSSYEQYF	TGTGCCAGTTTGACTAGCGGGGGATCCTCCTACGAGCAGTACTTC
.	TRBV4-3	once	TRBJ2-7	CASSQDVPGREQYF	TGCGCCAGCAGCCAAGATGTCCCGGGGAGGGAGCAGTACTTC
.	TRBV5-1	.	TRBJ2-2	CASSLRPQGPGTGELFF	TGCGCCAGCAGCTTGCGCCCGCAGGGGCCGGGGACCGGGGAGCTGTTTTTT
.	TRBV30	.	TRBJ2-5	CAWSVIRGETQYF	TGTGCCTGGAGTGTCATCCGAGGGGAGACCCAGTACTTC
.	TRBV27	.	TRBJ2-4	CASSNREGIQYF	TGTGCCAGCAGTAACAGGGAAGGAATTCAGTACTTC
.	TRBV19	few	TRBJ2-1	CASSMAGNEQFF	TGTGCCAGTAGTATGGCGGGGAATGAGCAGTTCTTC
TRBD2	TRBV9	.	TRBJ2-5	CASSVDERGQETQYF	TGTGCCAGCAGCGTTGATGAGCGGGGGCAAGAGACCCAGTACTTC
.	TRBV19	.	TRBJ2-4	CASSIGQGTDIQYF	TGTGCCAGTAGTATAGGGCAGGGGACCGACATTCAGTACTTC
.	TRBV23-1	.	TRBJ1-2	CASSQEGQENGYTF	TGCGCCAGCAGTCAAGAGGGTCAGGAGAATGGCTACACCTTC
.	TRBV29-1	.	TRBJ2-7	CSVRRGSSYEQYF	TGCAGCGTTCGCAGGGGAAGCTCCTACGAGCAGTACTTC
.	TRBV27	.	TRBJ1-2	CASSFSPRVGYGYTF	TGTGCCAGCAGTTTTAGCCCCCGGGTGGGCTATGGCTACACCTTC
.	TRBV5-1	few	TRBJ2-3	CASSEIQGEDTQYF	TGCGCCAGCAGCGAGATACAGGGTGAGGATACGCAGTATTTT